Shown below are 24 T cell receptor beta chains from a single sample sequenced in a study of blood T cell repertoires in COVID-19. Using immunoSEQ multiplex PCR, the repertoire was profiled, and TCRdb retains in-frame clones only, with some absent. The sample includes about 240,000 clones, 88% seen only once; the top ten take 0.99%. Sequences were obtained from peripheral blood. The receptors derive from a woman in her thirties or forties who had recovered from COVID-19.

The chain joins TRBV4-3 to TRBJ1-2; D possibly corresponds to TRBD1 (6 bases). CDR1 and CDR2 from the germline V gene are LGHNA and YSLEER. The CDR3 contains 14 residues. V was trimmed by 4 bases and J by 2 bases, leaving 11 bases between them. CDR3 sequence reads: CASSPRGGNYGYTF. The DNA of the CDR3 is TGCGCCAGCAGCCCAAGGGGGGGCAACTATGGCTACACCTTC.

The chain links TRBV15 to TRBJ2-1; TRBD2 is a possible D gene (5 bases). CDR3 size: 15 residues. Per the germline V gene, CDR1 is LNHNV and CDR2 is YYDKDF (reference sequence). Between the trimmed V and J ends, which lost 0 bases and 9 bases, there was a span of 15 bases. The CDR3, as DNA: TGTGCCACCAGCAGAGATCTAGCCCCCTTTGGTGAGCAGTTCTTC. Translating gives CATSRDLAPFGEQFF.

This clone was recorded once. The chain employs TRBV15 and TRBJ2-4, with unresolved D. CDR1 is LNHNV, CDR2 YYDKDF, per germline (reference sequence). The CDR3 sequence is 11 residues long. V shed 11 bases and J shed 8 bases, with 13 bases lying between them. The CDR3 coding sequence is TGTGCCCCCTTGACTCGGGACATTCAGTACTTC. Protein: CAPLTRDIQYF. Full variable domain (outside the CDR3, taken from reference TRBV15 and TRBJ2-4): DAMVIQNPRYQVTQFGKPVTLSCSQTLNHNVMYWYQQKSSQAPKLLFHYYDKDFNNEADTPDNFQSRRPNTSFCFLDIRSPGLGDTAMYLCAPLTRDIQYFGAGTRLSVL.

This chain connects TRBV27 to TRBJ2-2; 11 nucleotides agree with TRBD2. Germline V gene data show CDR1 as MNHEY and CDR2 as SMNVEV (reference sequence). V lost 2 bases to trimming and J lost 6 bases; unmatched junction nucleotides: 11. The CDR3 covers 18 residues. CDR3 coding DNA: TGTGCCAGCAGTTTACCCCCGCATAGCGGGAGGGCATCCGGGGAGCTGTTTTTT. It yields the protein CASSLPPHSGRASGELFF.

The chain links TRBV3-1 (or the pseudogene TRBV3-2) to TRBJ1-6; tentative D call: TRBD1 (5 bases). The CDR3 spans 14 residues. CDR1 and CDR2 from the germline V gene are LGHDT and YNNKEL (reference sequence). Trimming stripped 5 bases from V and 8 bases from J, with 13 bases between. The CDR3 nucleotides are TGTGCCAGCAGCTCCATCTCGGGGGATTCACCCCTCCACTTT. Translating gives CASSSISGDSPLHF.

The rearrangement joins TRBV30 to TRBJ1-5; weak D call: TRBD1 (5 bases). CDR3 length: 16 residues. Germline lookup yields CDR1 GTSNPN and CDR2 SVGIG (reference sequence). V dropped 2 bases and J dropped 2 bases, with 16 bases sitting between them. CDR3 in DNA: TGTGCCTGGAGTTGGGCAGGGAAGTTTGGCAATCAGCCCCAGCATTTT. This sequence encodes CAWSWAGKFGNQPQHF. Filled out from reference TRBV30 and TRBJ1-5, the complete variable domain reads SQTIHQWPATLVQPVGSPLSLECTVEGTSNPNLYWYRQAAGRGLQLLFYSVGIGQISSEVPQNLSASRPQDRQFILSSKKLLLSDSGFYLCAWSWAGKFGNQPQHFGDGTRLSIL.

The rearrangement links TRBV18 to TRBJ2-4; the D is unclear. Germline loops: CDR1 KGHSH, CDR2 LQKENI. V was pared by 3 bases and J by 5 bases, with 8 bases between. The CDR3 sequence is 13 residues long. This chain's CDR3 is CASSPGQQNIQYF. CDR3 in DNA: TGTGCCAGCTCACCTGGGCAGCAAAACATTCAGTACTTC.

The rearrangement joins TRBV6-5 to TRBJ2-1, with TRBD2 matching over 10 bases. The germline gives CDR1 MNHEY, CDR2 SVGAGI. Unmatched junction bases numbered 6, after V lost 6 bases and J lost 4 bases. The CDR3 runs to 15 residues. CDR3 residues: CASRSRLAGYNEQFF. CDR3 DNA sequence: TGTGCCAGCAGGAGCCGACTAGCGGGTTACAATGAGCAGTTCTTC.

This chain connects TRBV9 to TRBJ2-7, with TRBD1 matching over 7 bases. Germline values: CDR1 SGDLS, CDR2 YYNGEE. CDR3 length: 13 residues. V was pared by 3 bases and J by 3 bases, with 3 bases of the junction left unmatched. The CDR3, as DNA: TGTGCCAGCAGCGATCGACAGGGCTACGAGCAGTACTTC. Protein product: CASSDRQGYEQYF.

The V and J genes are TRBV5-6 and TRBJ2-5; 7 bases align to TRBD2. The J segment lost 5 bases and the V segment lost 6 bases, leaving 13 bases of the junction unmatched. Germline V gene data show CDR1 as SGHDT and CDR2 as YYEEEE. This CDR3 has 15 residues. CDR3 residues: CASNPYGDYGETQYF. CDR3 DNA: TGTGCCAGCAACCCCTATGGGGACTATGGGGAGACCCAGTACTTC.

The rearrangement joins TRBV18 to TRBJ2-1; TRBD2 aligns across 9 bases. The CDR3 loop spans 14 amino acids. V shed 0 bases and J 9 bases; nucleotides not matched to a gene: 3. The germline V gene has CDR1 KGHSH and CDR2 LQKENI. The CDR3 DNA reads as TGTGCCAGCTCACCACCGCTAGCGGGAAGTGAGCAGTTCTTC. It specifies CASSPPLAGSEQFF.

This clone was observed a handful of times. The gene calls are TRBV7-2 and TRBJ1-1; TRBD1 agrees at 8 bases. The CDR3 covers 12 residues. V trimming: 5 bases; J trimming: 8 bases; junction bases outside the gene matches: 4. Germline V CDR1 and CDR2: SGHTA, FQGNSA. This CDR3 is CASSVGTGEAFF. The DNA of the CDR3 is TGTGCCAGCAGCGTTGGGACAGGAGAAGCTTTCTTT.

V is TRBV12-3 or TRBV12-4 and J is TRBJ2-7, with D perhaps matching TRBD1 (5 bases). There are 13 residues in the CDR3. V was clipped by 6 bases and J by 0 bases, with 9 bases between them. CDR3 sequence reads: CASRDTFSYEQYF. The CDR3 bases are TGTGCCAGCAGGGACACCTTCTCCTACGAGCAGTACTTC.

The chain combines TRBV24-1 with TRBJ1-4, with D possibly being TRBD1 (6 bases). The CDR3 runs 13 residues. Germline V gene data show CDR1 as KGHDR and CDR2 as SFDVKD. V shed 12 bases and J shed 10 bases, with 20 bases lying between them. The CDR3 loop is CAVRDKGAGKLFF. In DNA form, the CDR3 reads TGTGCCGTCCGGGACAAAGGGGCCGGAAAACTGTTTTTT.

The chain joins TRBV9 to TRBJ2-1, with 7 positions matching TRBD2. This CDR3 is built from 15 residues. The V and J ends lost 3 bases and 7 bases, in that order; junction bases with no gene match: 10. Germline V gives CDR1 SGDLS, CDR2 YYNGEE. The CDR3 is CASSEPGGSGNEQFF. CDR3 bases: TGTGCCAGCAGCGAGCCCGGGGGTAGCGGGAATGAGCAGTTCTTC.

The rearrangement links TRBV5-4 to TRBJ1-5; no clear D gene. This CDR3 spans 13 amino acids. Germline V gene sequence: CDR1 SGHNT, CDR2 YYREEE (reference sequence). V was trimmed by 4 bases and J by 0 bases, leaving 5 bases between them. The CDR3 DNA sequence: TGTGCCAGCAGCCAGGATAGCAATCAGCCCCAGCATTTT. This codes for CASSQDSNQPQHF.

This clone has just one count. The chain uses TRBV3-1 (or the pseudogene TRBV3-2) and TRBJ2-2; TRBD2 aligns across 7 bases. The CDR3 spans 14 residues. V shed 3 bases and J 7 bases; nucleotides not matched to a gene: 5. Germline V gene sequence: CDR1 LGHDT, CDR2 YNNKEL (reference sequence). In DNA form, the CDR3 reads TGTGCCAGCAGCCACGGCGGGAGTAACGGGGAGCTGTTTTTT. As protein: CASSHGGSNGELFF.

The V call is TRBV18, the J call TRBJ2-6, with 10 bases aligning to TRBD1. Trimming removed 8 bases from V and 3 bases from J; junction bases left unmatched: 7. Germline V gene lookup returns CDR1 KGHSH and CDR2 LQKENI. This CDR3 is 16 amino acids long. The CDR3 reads CASGHDRGHGANVLTF. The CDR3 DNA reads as TGTGCCAGCGGCCACGACAGGGGGCATGGGGCCAACGTCCTGACTTTC.

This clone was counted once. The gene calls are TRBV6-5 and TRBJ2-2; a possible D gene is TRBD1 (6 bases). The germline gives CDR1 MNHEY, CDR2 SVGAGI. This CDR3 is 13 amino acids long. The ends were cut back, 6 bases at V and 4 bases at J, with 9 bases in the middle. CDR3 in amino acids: CASRQGATGELFF. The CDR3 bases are TGTGCCAGCAGACAGGGAGCCACCGGGGAGCTGTTTTTT.

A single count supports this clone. For the CDR3, the DNA is TGTGCCAGTAGGGCCTCCTCCCCAGATACGCAGTATTTT. It encodes CASRASSPDTQYF. The V and J genes are TRBV19 and TRBJ2-3, with D unclear. This CDR3 has 13 residues. The ends were cut back, 6 bases at V and 4 bases at J, with 11 bases in the middle. CDR1 and CDR2 from the germline V gene are LNHDA and SQIVND (reference sequence).

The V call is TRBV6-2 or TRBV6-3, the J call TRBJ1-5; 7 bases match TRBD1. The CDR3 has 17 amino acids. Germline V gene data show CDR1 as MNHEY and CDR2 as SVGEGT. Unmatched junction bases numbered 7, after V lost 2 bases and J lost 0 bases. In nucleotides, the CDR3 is TGTGCCAGCAGTTACGGGACAGTCGCCTATAGCAATCAGCCCCAGCATTTT. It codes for CASSYGTVAYSNQPQHF.

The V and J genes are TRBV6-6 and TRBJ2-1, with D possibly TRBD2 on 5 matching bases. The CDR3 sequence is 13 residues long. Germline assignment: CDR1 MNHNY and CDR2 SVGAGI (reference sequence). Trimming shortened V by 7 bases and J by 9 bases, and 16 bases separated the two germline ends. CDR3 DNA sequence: TGTGCCAGCACCTGGGAGCCTTGGGGTGAGCAGTTCTTC. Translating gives CASTWEPWGEQFF.

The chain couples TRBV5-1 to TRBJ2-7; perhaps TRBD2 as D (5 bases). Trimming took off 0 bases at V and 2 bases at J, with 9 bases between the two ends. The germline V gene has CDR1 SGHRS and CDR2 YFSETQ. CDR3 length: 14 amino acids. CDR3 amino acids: CASSLGLPPYEQYV. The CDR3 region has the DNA TGCGCCAGCAGCTTGGGACTACCCCCCTACGAGCAGTACGTC.

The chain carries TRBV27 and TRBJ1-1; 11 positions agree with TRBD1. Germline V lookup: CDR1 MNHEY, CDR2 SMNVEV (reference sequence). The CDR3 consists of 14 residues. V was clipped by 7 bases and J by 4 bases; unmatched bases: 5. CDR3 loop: CASTQGTGGTEAFF. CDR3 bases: TGTGCCAGCACCCAGGGGACAGGGGGCACTGAAGCTTTCTTT.